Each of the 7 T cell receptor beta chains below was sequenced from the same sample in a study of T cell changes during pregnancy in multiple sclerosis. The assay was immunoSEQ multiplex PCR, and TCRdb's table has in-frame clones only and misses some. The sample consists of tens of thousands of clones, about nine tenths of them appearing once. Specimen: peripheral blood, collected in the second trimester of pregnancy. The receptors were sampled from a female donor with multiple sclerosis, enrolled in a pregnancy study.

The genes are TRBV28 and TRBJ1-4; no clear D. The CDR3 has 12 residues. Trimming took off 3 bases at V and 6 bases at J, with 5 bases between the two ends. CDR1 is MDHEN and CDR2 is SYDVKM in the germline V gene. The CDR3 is CASSLADEKLFF. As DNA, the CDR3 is TGTGCCAGCAGTTTGGCAGATGAAAAACTGTTTTTT.

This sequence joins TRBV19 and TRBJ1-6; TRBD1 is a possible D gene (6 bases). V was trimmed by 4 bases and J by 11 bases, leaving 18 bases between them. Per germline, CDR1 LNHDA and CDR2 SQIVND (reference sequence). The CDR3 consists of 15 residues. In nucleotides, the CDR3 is TGTGCCAGTAGTACGGAACAGGGCTCCTCTCCACCCCTCCACTTT. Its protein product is CASSTEQGSSPPLHF.

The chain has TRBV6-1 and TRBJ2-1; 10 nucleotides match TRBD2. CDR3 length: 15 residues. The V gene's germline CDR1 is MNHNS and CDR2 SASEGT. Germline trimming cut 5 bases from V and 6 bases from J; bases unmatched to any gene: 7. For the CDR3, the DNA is TGTGCCAGCAGTACAGCGGGAGGGCCGGGCAATGAGCAGTTCTTC. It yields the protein CASSTAGGPGNEQFF.

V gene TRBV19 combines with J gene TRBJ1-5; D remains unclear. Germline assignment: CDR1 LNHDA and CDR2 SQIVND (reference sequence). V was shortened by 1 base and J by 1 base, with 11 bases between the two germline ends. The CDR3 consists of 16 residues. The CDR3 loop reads CASSIVGDLSNQPQHF. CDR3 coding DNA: TGTGCCAGTAGTATAGTGGGCGATCTGAGCAATCAGCCCCAGCATTTT.

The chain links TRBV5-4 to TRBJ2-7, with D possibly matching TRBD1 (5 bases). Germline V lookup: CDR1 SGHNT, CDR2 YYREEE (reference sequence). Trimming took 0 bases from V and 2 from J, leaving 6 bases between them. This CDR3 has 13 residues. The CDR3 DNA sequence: TGTGCCAGCAGCTTGGACAGGACCTACGAGCAGTACTTC. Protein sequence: CASSLDRTYEQYF. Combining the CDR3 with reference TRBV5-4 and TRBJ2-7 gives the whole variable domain ETGVTQSPTHLIKTRGQQVTLRCSSQSGHNTVSWYQQALGQGPQFIFQYYREEENGRGNFPPRFSGLQFPNYSSELNVNALELDDSALYLCASSLDRTYEQYFGPGTRLTVT.

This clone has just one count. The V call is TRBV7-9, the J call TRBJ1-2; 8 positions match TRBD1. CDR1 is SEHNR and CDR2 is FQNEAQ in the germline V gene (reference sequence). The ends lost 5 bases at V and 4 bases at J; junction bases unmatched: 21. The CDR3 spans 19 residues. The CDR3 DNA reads TGTGCCAGCAGCCGACAAACCGGGACAGGAGCCTCAAGAGGCTATGGCTACACCTTC. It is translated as CASSRQTGTGASRGYGYTF.

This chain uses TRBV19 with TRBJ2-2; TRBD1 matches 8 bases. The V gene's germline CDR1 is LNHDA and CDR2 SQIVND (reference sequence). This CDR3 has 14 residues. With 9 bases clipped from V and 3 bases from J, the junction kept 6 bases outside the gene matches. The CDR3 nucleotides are TGTGCCAGCCGGACAGGGTGGGACACCGGGGAGCTGTTTTTT. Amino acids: CASRTGWDTGELFF.